The clone carrying this TCR beta chain was recorded once. This record comes from a study of blood T cell repertoires in COVID-19. Overall study context: COVID-19 samples from acute and convalescent phases originated in the United States, Italy and Spain. T cells, B-cell-depleted T cells, or PBMCs supplied cDNA or gDNA.

With V trimmed by 6 bases and J by 8 bases, 9 bases remained unmatched. This CDR3 comprises 14 residues. Germline V CDR1 and CDR2: KGHSH, LQKENI. Per the authors' pipeline: Quantification of nucleated cells was approximated via reference gene primer amplification. Produced via immunoSEQ multiplex PCR; TCRdb's table is partial and in-frame only. The DNA gave D and trimming, while V, J and clone size come from that table. The sample contains about 380,000 clones, over 65% of which appear only once. The gene calls are TRBV18 and TRBJ2-1; 8 nucleotides align to TRBD2. The clonotype comes from a human donor with acute or convalescent COVID-19. The donor label of this sample is uncertain. Sequenced: peripheral blood. The CDR3 coding sequence is TGTGCCAGCTCGAAGTCGAGCGGGGGTGATGAGCAGTTCTTC. This gives the protein CASSKSSGGDEQFF. The full variable domain, rest sourced from reference TRBV18 and TRBJ2-1, is NAGVMQNPRHLVRRRGQEARLRCSPMKGHSHVYWYRQLPEEGLKFMVYLQKENIIDESGMPKERFSAEFPKEGPSILRIQQVVRGDSAAYFCASSKSSGGDEQFFGPGTRLTVL.